Many counts were recorded for the clone carrying this T cell receptor beta chain. The source of the sample is a study of T-cell reconstitution after alpha-beta-depleted transplantation in children. TCRbeta library preparation incorporated unique molecular identifiers. TCRdb reprocessed the PCR reads with MiXCR, giving one entry per CDR3 protein. The sample has about 610,000 distinct CDR3 sequences; about 10% are singletons. The germline V gene encodes CDR1 LNHNV and CDR2 YYDKDF (reference sequence). Trimming stripped 0 bases from V and 8 bases from J, with 13 bases between. The CDR3 has 15 amino acids.

This chain links TRBV15 with TRBJ1-4; D possibly corresponds to TRBD1 (6 bases). Specimen: PBMCs from the stem cell graft donor, collected from the stem cell graft. The sequence derives from a human donor who donated a stem cell graft to a child with acute myeloid leukemia. The CDR3 reads CATSRDRGTVEKLFF. The CDR3 DNA sequence: TGTGCCACCAGCAGAGATAGGGGGACCGTCGAAAAACTGTTTTTT. Full variable domain (remainder filled in from reference TRBV15 and TRBJ1-4): DAMVIQNPRYQVTQFGKPVTLSCSQTLNHNVMYWYQQKSSQAPKLLFHYYDKDFNNEADTPDNFQSRRPNTSFCFLDIRSPGLGDTAMYLCATSRDRGTVEKLFFGSGTQLSVL.